The text below deals with one T cell receptor beta chain. The data are from a study of blood T cell repertoires in COVID-19. Per the study methods: Cell counts per sample came from amplifying reference gene primers. Repertoires were generated with immunoSEQ multiplex PCR, while TCRdb's copy carries only in-frame clones and drops some. V, J and clone size are taken as reported in that table, and D and trimming were inferred from the DNA itself. In the table there are some 120,000 clones, 90% of which are singletons. The CDR3 contains 18 residues. From germline, CDR1 is LGHNA and CDR2 YSLEER. V lost 0 bases and J 4 bases, leaving 21 bases between the germline ends.

The chain employs TRBV4-3 and TRBJ1-2; D call uncertain. This TCR derives from a man between 60 and 75 years old with COVID-19, enrolled during active disease. The sequenced sample was peripheral blood. The CDR3 DNA follows: TGCGCCAGCAGCCAAGATCTGTTGGGAGGGTATGAGCGCTATGGCTACACCTTC. This codes for CASSQDLLGGYERYGYTF.